The clone carrying this T cell receptor beta chain was seen many times. This entry is derived from a study of Graves' ophthalmopathy and Graves' hyperthyroidism. RNA transcripts served as template for amplifying TCR beta CDR3 sequences. In the first round, RT-PCR was carried out with HTBI primers, and a multiplex PCR formed the second round. TCRdb ran MiXCR on the multiplex PCR reads and lists one entry per CDR3 protein. The sample lists just over 400,000 distinct CDR3 sequences, around 21% occurring once. Looked up from germline, CDR1 is SGHTA and CDR2 is FQGTGA. There are 15 residues in the CDR3. Trimming took 5 bases from V and 7 from J; bases not matched to a gene: 7.

This receptor was taken from a woman aged 18 to 35 with stable Graves' hyperthyroidism. Sequenced material: peripheral blood. The V gene is TRBV7-3, the J gene TRBJ2-2; the match to TRBD1 covers 10 bases. Written as DNA, the CDR3 is TGTGCCAGCAGCCTGACAGGGGGCGTGCGCGGGGAGCTGTTTTTT. Amino acids: CASSLTGGVRGELFF.